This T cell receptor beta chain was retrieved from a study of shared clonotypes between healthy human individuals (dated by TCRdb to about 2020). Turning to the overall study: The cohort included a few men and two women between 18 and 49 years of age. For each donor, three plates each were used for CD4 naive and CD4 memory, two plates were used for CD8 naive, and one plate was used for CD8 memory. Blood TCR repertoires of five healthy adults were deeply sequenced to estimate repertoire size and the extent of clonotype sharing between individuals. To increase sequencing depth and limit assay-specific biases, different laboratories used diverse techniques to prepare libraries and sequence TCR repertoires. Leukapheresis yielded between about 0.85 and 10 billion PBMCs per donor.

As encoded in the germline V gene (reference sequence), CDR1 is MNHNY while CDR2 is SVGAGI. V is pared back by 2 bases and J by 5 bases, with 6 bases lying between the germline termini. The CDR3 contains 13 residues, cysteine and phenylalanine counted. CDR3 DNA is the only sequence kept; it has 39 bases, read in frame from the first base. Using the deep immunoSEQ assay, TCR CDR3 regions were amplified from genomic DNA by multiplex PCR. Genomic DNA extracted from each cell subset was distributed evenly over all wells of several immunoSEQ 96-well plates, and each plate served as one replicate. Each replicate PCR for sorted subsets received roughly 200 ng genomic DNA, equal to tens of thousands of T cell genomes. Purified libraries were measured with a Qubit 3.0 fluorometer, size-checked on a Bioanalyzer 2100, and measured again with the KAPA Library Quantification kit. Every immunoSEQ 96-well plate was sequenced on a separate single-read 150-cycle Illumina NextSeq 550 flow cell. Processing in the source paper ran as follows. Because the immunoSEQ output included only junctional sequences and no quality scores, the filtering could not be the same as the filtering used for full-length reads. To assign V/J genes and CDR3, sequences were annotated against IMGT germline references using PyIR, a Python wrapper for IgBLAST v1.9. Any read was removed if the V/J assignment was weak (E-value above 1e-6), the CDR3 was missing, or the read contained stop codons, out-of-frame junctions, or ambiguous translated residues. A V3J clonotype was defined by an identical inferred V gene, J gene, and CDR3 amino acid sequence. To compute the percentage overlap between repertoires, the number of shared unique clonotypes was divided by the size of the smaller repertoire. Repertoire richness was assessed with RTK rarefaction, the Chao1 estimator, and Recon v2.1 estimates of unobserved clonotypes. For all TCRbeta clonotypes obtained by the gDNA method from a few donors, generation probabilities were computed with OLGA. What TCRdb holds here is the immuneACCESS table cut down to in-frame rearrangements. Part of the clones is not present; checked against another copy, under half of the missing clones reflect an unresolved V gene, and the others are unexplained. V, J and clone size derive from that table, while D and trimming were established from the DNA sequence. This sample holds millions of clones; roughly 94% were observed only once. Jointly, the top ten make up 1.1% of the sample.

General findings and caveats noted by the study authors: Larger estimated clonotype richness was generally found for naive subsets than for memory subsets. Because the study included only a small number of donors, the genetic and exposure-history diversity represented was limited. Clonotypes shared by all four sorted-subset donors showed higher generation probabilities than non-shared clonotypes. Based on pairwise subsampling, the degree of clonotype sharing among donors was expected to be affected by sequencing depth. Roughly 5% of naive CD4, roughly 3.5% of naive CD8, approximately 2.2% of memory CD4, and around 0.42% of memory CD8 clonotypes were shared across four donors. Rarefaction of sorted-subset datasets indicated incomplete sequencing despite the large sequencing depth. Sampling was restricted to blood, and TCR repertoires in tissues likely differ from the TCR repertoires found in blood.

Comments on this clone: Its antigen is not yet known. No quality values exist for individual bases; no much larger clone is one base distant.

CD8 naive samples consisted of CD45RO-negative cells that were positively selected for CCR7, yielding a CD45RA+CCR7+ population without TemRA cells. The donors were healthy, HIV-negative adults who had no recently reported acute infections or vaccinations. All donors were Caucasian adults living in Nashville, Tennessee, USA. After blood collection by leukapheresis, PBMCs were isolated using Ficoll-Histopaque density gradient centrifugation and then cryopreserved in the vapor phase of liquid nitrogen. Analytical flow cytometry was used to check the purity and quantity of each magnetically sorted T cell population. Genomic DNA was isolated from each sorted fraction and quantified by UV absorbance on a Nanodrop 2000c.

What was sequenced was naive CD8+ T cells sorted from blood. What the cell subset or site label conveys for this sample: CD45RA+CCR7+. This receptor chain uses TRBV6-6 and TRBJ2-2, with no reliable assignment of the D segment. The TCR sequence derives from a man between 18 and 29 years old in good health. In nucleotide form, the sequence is TGTGCCAGCAGTTACGTAGCTACCGGGGAGCTGTTTTTT. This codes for CASSYVATGELFF.